This T cell receptor (beta chain) was documented in a study of blood T cell repertoires in COVID-19. Points on this clone: At the DNA level, this CDR3 is encoded by other sequences in the same sample as well.

This CDR3 region has 14 residues. Looked up from germline, CDR1 is LGHDT and CDR2 is YNNKEL (reference sequence). The V gene lost 1 base and the J gene lost 7 bases, with 13 bases spanning the gap. Only in-frame clones appear in the TCRdb table, and some are missing; sequencing was by immunoSEQ multiplex PCR. Altogether about 290,000 clones are present, just under 85% being singletons, with the ten largest covering around 4.2%. The clonotype comes from a woman aged 50 to 60 with active or convalescent COVID-19. V and J are TRBV3-1 (or the pseudogene TRBV3-2) and TRBJ1-2; D is unclear. The sample comprised peripheral blood. The CDR3 sequence: CASSQGGSGGGYTF. Here the CDR3 DNA reads TGTGCCAGCAGCCAAGGGGGTTCCGGAGGTGGCTACACCTTC.